Listed below are T cell receptor beta chains from one sample, sequenced in a study of cytomegalovirus exposure and HLA in healthy donors. Assay used: immunoSEQ multiplex PCR; TCRdb lists only in-frame clones, some missing. Among around 100,000 clones listed, 79% were seen once. Sequenced: PBMCs. The receptor set was obtained from a woman aged 40 to 50 in good health and CMV-seronegative. Both conserved end residues are part of each CDR3. A D gene is named only where the DNA matches it firmly. A clone size is listed for some rows: how often the clone was seen (once, few, many), or a class if it is expanded.

j_call	v_call	clone_size	d_call	cdr3_nt	cdr3_aa
TRBJ2-3	TRBV7-2	NA	NA	TGTGCCAGCAGCTCCCCCCTTGTAGATACGCAGTATTTT	CASSSPLVDTQYF
TRBJ1-2	TRBV7-9	NA	NA	TGTGCCAGCAGCTTAGATCCCTCGGGGGGGGATGGCTACACCTTC	CASSLDPSGGDGYTF
TRBJ2-6	TRBV4-3	NA	NA	TGCGCCAGCAGCCAAGGGACTGGTGGAAGGGTAGCCAACGTCCTGACTTTC	CASSQGTGGRVANVLTF
TRBJ1-1	TRBV5-1	NA	NA	TGCGCCAGCAGCTTGGCGGAGGGCGGTGAAGCTTTCTTT	CASSLAEGGEAFF
TRBJ1-4	TRBV28	NA	NA	TGTGCCAGCAGTTCCAAGGTGGAGACGGCCTTTTTATCGGGGCTGTTTTTT	CASSSKVETAFLSGLFF
TRBJ2-7	TRBV19	NA	TRBD1	TGTGCCAGTACAGTCCGGGACAGGCCCTACGAGCAGTACTTC	CASTVRDRPYEQYF
TRBJ1-1	TRBV4-1	NA	NA	TGCGCCAGCAGCCAAGTTTTGGGCGCCCGGGGGGCTGAAGCTTTCTTT	CASSQVLGARGAEAFF
TRBJ1-3	TRBV27	NA	NA	TGTGCCAGCAGTTTCAGGGTGGGGAACACCATATATTTT	CASSFRVGNTIYF
TRBJ2-7	TRBV7-2	few	TRBD2	TGTGCCAGCAGCTTAGTGGCCAGCGGGAGCTACGAGCAGTACTTC	CASSLVASGSYEQYF
TRBJ1-6	TRBV28	NA	NA	TGTGCCAGCACCGCCGGGGGTTCACCCCTCCACTTT	CASTAGGSPLHF
TRBJ1-4	TRBV4-3	once	NA	TGCGCCAGCAGCCAAGATCTGGGGCAGGGGAGTGAAAAACTGTTTTTT	CASSQDLGQGSEKLFF
TRBJ2-5	TRBV18	NA	TRBD2	TGTGCCAGCTCACCTAGCGGGAGGTCCCAAGAGACCCAGTACTTC	CASSPSGRSQETQYF
TRBJ2-7	TRBV7-9	NA	NA	TGTGCCAGCAGCCCAAGGGGGAGCGCGGTGCAGTACTTC	CASSPRGSAVQYF
TRBJ1-1	TRBV30	few	NA	TGTGCCTGGAGTGCTCCGGACCTAAACAGGGCTGGACGGAACACTGAAGCTTTCTTT	CAWSAPDLNRAGRNTEAFF
TRBJ1-5	TRBV27	NA	NA	TGTGCCAGCAGTTCCCACGGGACAAATAGCAATCAGCCCCAGCATTTT	CASSSHGTNSNQPQHF
TRBJ2-7	TRBV25-1	NA	NA	TGTGCCAGCAGTCCCTCCTTGGACAACTACGAGCAGTACTTC	CASSPSLDNYEQYF
TRBJ2-7	TRBV6-1	NA	NA	TGTGCCAGCAGTGAAAGGTGGGGGGCCTACGAGCAGTACTTC	CASSERWGAYEQYF
TRBJ1-2	TRBV29-1	few	NA	TGCAGCGTTGAAGAATCAGGGACTAACTATGGCTACACCTTC	CSVEESGTNYGYTF
TRBJ2-3	TRBV27	NA	TRBD2	TGTGCCAGCAGTACGAGCGGGGGGCTAGGCACAGATACGCAGTATTTT	CASSTSGGLGTDTQYF
TRBJ2-1	TRBV6-1	NA	NA	TGTGCCAGCAGTGAAGGGAGCGACAATGAGCAGTTCTTC	CASSEGSDNEQFF
TRBJ1-1	TRBV5-1	NA	NA	TGCGCCAGCAGCTTGCAACAGGGAAGGGGGAACACTGAAGCTTTCTTT	CASSLQQGRGNTEAFF
TRBJ2-1	TRBV4-2	NA	NA	TGTGCCAGCAGCCAAGCAATGGGAGCCAGGTTCAATGAGCAGTTCTTC	CASSQAMGARFNEQFF
TRBJ2-5	TRBV9	few	NA	TGTGCCAGCAGCACAGGAGAGACCCAGTACTTC	CASSTGETQYF
TRBJ2-1	TRBV19	once	NA	TGTGCCAGTAGTATGCTCCGGGACACAGAGCAGTTCTTC	CASSMLRDTEQFF
TRBJ2-5	TRBV28	once	TRBD2	TGTGCCAGCAGTTTCCGACTAGCGGGAGTGGAGACCCAGTACTTC	CASSFRLAGVETQYF
TRBJ1-2	TRBV7-8	NA	NA	TGTGCCAGCAGTCCCTTACGCAGGAACTATGGCTACACCTTC	CASSPLRRNYGYTF
TRBJ2-3	TRBV7-8	NA	TRBD2	TGTGCCAGCCGGGGGGATAGCGGGAGAACAGATACGCAGTATTTT	CASRGDSGRTDTQYF
TRBJ1-6	TRBV5-6	NA	NA	TGTGCCAGCAGCTTCCGGGACTTCGATAATTCACCCCTCCACTTT	CASSFRDFDNSPLHF
TRBJ1-5	TRBV7-8	NA	NA	TGTGCCAGCAGCTTACAGGGAAATCAGCCCCAGCATTTT	CASSLQGNQPQHF
TRBJ1-5	TRBV6-5	once	NA	TGTGCCAGCAGTTTGGGGGGGGTTGGTCAGCCCCAGCATTTT	CASSLGGVGQPQHF
TRBJ2-1	TRBV27	NA	NA	TGTGCCAGCAGCCCTCTAGGGGGCGGGACACGCAATGAGCAGTTCTTC	CASSPLGGGTRNEQFF
TRBJ2-1	TRBV5-4	NA	NA	TGTGCCAGCAGCTTGGTTGCTAGCACTAATGAGCAGTTCTTC	CASSLVASTNEQFF
TRBJ2-1	TRBV7-6	NA	NA	TGTGCCAGCAGCTTACTAGCAGGTCCCCGGAATGAGCAGTTCTTC	CASSLLAGPRNEQFF
TRBJ2-5	TRBV19	NA	TRBD2	TGTGCCAGTAGCTCCCTAGCGGGGGGCTTGGGAGAGACCCAGTACTTC	CASSSLAGGLGETQYF
TRBJ1-2	TRBV11-2	NA	TRBD1	TGTGCCAGCAGCCCTAGGACAGGGTCGAGCTACACCTTC	CASSPRTGSSYTF